The source of this TCR beta chain is a study of T cell clonotyping in hematopoietic cell transplantation. Findings and caveats of the study: At the given depth, recipient repertoires were over 97% de novo clonotypes. Pathologically expanded recipient clonotypes increased progressively from day 30 to day 180 as diversity fell. Cells were unsorted, so CD4 and CD8 contributions were not separated.

The germline gives CDR1 MGHRA, CDR2 YSYEKL. CDR3 length: 15 amino acids. V gave up 0 bases and J gave up 3 bases; unmatched junction bases: 5. TCRdb keeps only in-frame clones here, not all; method: immunoSEQ multiplex PCR. Here the sample spans thousands of clones, less than 85% being singletons. To note about this clone: Its antigen is currently unknown.

This TCR was sampled from a male patient in his fifties who had an allogeneic stem cell transplant from an unrelated donor, so the T cells may come from the graft donor. Some clones in this sample may be carry-over from other donors' samples. Sequenced here: peripheral blood mononuclear cells, sampled 100 days after allogeneic stem cell transplant. The chain is built from TRBV4-1 and TRBJ2-7; 7 bases are a match to TRBD2. The CDR3 here is CASSQDLASGYEQYF. DNA of the CDR3: TGCGCCAGCAGCCAAGATCTCGCTAGCGGCTACGAGCAGTACTTC.